The rows below give T cell receptor beta chains drawn from one sample of a study of CD8 T cells in ankylosing spondylitis. TCRdb processed the 5' RACE reads anew with MiXCR; each CDR3 protein has one entry. Of some 220,000 distinct CDR3 sequences listed, around 7.9% were seen once; the top ten hold 13% to 15%. Sample: blood, either unsorted or a sorted T cell fraction (not recorded which). The receptors were gathered from a male donor with ankylosing spondylitis. Each CDR3 is given with its conserved first and last residue. The D gene is left open where the match is weak. Some rows mark clone size as missing; the rest say once, few, many or name a class of expanded clone.

TRBV7-6	TRBD2	15	TRBJ2-2	few	TGTGCCAGCAGCCGCGGACTAGCGGGAGACGGGGAGCTGTTTTTT	CASSRGLAGDGELFF
TRBV5-1	TRBD1	15	TRBJ2-2	many	TGCGCCAGCAGCCCGCGGGACAGGGGAATCGGGGAGCTGTTTTTT	CASSPRDRGIGELFF
TRBV30	.	11	TRBJ1-1	few	TGTGCCTGGAACCGGGGGACTGAAGCTTTCTTT	CAWNRGTEAFF
TRBV29-1	.	12	TRBJ1-5	many	TGCAGCGTTGATTCGCCGGAGGGGCCCCAGCATTTT	CSVDSPEGPQHF
TRBV7-9	.	12	TRBJ2-7	many	TGTGCCAGCAGCTTAGTGATCTACGAGCAGTACTTC	CASSLVIYEQYF
TRBV6-6	.	11	TRBJ2-1	many	TGTGCCAGTCTGAGGGGGAATGAGCAGTTCTTC	CASLRGNEQFF
TRBV10-2	.	14	TRBJ1-2	many	TGCGCCAGCAGTGATAGGCGGGGTAACTATGGCTACACCTTC	CASSDRRGNYGYTF
TRBV4-1	TRBD1	16	TRBJ1-1	few	TGCGCCAGCAGCCAACTGGGACAGGGGGTCGACACTGAAGCTTTCTTT	CASSQLGQGVDTEAFF
TRBV5-1	TRBD1	14	TRBJ2-7	many	TGCGCCAGCAGCACCACAGGGGGCGGGTACGAGCAGTACTTC	CASSTTGGGYEQYF
TRBV6-2/TRBV6-3	TRBD2	15	TRBJ2-7	many	TGTGCCAGCAGTCCCCGGGGGGAGTGGATCTACGAGCAGTACTTC	CASSPRGEWIYEQYF
TRBV30	.	13	TRBJ1-4	once	TGTGCCTGGGCCACAGATAACAATGAAAAACTGTTTTTT	CAWATDNNEKLFF
TRBV28	TRBD1	14	TRBJ1-5	many	TGTGCCAGCAGTCCCCGACAGGGTGATCAGCCCCAGCATTTT	CASSPRQGDQPQHF
TRBV6-1	.	15	TRBJ1-5	few	TGTGCCAGCCTCAGTTCGGTCGGGTCTGGGCAGCCCCAGCATTTT	CASLSSVGSGQPQHF
TRBV5-6	.	14	TRBJ2-1	.	TGTGCCAGCAGCCCCGGACTCTCCTGCAATGAGCAGTTCTTC	CASSPGLSCNEQFF
TRBV7-9	TRBD2	17	TRBJ2-1	many	TGTGCCAGCAGCTCCCGGACTAGCGGGAGCTCCTACAATGAGCAGTTCTTC	CASSSRTSGSSYNEQFF
TRBV9	.	13	TRBJ1-1	many	TGTGCCAGCAGCGCTGGCGGGGGCACTGAAGCTTTCTTT	CASSAGGGTEAFF
TRBV20-1	.	13	TRBJ2-3	many	TGCAGTGCTAGGGACTACGGCACAGATACGCAGTATTTT	CSARDYGTDTQYF
TRBV6-2/TRBV6-3	TRBD2	12	TRBJ2-4	few	TGTGCCAGCACCACGGGGGGGGACATTCAGTACTTC	CASTTGGDIQYF
TRBV3-1	.	16	TRBJ2-7	many	TGTGCCAGCAGCCAAGCCTGGGGGGGCGGAACCTACGAGCAGTACTTC	CASSQAWGGGTYEQYF
TRBV11-2	TRBD1	15	TRBJ2-7	.	TGTGCCAGCAGCTTAGAAGCAGGGGGCATCGACGAGCAGTACTTC	CASSLEAGGIDEQYF
TRBV7-9	.	15	TRBJ1-4	few	TGTGCCAGCAGCCTCCGACATTCAACTAATGAAAAACTGTTTTTT	CASSLRHSTNEKLFF
TRBV20-1	TRBD2	15	TRBJ2-2	many	TGCAGTGCTAGGCCCCAGCGGGGTGGCACCGGGGAGCTGTTTTTT	CSARPQRGGTGELFF
TRBV6-2/TRBV6-3	.	17	TRBJ2-2	.	TGTGCCAGCAGTTACCAGGACTATACGGGAAGAGGCGGGGAGCTGTTTTTT	CASSYQDYTGRGGELFF
TRBV6-1	TRBD1	18	TRBJ2-7	few	TGTGCCAGCAGTGAACCCCGGAGACAGGGTTTAGGGGCATACGAGCAGTACTTC	CASSEPRRQGLGAYEQYF
TRBV27	TRBD2	13	TRBJ2-1	few	TGTGCCAGTGGCCTAGCGGGAGGATATGAGCAGTTCTTC	CASGLAGGYEQFF
TRBV5-1	.	13	TRBJ2-7	many	TGCGCCAGCAGCATTGGACAGACCAGGGAGCAGTACTTC	CASSIGQTREQYF
TRBV12-3/TRBV12-4	TRBD1	17	TRBJ2-1	few	TGTGCCAGCAGTTTAACCTTTACAGGGGCCTCCTACAATGAGCAGTTCTTC	CASSLTFTGASYNEQFF
TRBV7-2	.	15	TRBJ2-7	many	TGTGCCAGCAGCTTAGCGCAGGGGAGGGGGTACGAGCAGTACTTC	CASSLAQGRGYEQYF
TRBV5-6	.	13	TRBJ1-1	many	TGTGCCAGCAGCTTAGGGCAGAGCGATGGAGCTTTCTTT	CASSLGQSDGAFF
TRBV7-8	TRBD1	17	TRBJ2-6	few	TGTGCCAGTCCTCCGGGACAGGGGGCGTTTGGGGCCAACGTCCTGACTTTC	CASPPGQGAFGANVLTF
TRBV7-9	.	13	TRBJ1-5	many	TGTGCCAGCAGCTTATGGGGGAGTCAGCCCCAGCATTTT	CASSLWGSQPQHF
TRBV27	TRBD2	16	TRBJ2-3	few	TGTGCCAGCAGTTTAAGACTAGCGGGAGCGCCAGATACGCAGTATTTT	CASSLRLAGAPDTQYF
TRBV4-1	.	14	TRBJ2-7	many	TGCGCCAGCAGCCAAGGGCAGGCTTATTACGAGCAGTACTTC	CASSQGQAYYEQYF
TRBV7-9	.	13	TRBJ2-2	many	TGTGCCAGCAGCCGAACTAGTACCGGGGAGCTGTTTTTT	CASSRTSTGELFF
TRBV6-4	TRBD1	13	TRBJ1-1	many	TGTGCCAGCAGTTCGGACAGGGACATTGAAGCTTTCTTT	CASSSDRDIEAFF